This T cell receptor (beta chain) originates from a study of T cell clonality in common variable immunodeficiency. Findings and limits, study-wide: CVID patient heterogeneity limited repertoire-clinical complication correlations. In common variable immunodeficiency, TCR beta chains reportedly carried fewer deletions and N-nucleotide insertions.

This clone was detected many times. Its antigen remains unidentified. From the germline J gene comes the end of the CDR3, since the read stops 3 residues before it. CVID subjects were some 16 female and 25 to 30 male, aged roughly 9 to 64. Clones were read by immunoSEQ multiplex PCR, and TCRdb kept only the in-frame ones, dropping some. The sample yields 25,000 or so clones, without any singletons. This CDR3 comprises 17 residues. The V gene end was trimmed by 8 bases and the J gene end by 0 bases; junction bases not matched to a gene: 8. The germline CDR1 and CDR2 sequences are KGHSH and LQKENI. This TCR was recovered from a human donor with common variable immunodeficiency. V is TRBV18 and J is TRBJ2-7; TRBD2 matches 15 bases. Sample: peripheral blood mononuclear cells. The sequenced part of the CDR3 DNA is TGTGCCAGCGCGGGACTAGCGGGGGGTGTCAGCTCCTACGAG. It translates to CASAGLAGGVSSYE. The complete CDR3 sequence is CASAGLAGGVSSYEQYF.